This T cell receptor (beta chain) was captured by sequencing in a study of shared clonotypes between healthy human individuals. Some clones are missing from TCRdb's copy, which holds only in-frame ones; the method was immunoSEQ multiplex PCR. The sample lists hundreds of thousands of clones; approximately 96% were seen once. V was cut by 1 base and J by 0 bases, with 12 bases left in between. Per the germline V gene, CDR1 is MNHNS and CDR2 is SASEGT. The CDR3 sequence is 16 residues long. Only CD45RO-negative cells positively selected for CCR7 counted as naive CD8 cells, so terminally differentiated effector memory CD45RA+ cells were excluded.

The sequence was collected from a woman aged 25-40 years in good health. This chain joins TRBV6-1 and TRBJ2-5; weak D call: TRBD1 (5 bases). Sequencing was done on a sample of naive CD8+ T cells sorted from blood. The CDR3 DNA is TGTGCCAGCAGTGAAGGGACAAATAAGTACCAAGAGACCCAGTACTTC. This sequence encodes CASSEGTNKYQETQYF.